The entry that follows covers one T cell receptor beta chain sequence. Its antigen is not known. This entry comes from a study of T cell responses to AZD1222 COVID-19 vaccine. Per germline, CDR1 MDHEN and CDR2 SYDVKM. The CDR3 has 15 amino acids. Trimming cost V 6 bases and J 3 bases, with 14 bases left between them. Study-wide findings and caveats: Baseline antibody screening turned up just 6 or 7 seropositive AZD1222 recipients. Recipients of two AZD1222 doses showed rising Spike-specific TCR breadth and depth. Unmutated variant regions reportedly attract nearly half of all spike-specific TCRs.

Profiling relied on immunoSEQ multiplex PCR, and the TCRdb table lists in-frame clones only, not all of them. The sample consists of around 140,000 clones, approximately 92% of them appearing once. J is TRBJ1-4 and V is TRBV28; D gene uncertain. The source material was peripheral blood, sampled on day 0 of AZD1222 vaccination. The TCR was taken from an adult in good health. The CDR3 sequence is CASSLPDGANEKLFF. The CDR3 DNA is TGTGCCAGCAGCTTACCCGATGGGGCTAATGAAAAACTGTTTTTT.